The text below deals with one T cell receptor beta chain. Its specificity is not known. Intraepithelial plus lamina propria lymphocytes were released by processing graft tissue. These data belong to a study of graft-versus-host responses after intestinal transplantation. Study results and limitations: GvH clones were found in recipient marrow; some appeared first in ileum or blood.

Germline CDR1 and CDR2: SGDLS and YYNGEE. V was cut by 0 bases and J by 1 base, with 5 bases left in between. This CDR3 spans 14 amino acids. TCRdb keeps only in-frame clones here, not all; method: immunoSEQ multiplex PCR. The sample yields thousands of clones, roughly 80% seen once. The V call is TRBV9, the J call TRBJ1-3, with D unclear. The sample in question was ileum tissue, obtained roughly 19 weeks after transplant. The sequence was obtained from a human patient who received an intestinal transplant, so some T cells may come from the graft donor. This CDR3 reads CASSVDSSGNTIYF. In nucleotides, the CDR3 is TGTGCCAGCAGCGTAGACAGTTCTGGAAACACCATATATTTT.